These T cell receptor beta chains were read from a single sample in a study of T cells in localized non-small cell lung cancer. Sequencing was performed with immunoSEQ multiplex PCR; in TCRdb, only in-frame clones are kept and a portion is missing. Of tens of thousands of clones in the sample, about 84% were seen once. Sequencing was performed on peripheral blood, taken before any cancer treatment. The receptors here all came from a female donor of 60 years or more with stage I lung adenocarcinoma. CDR3s include the opening cysteine and the closing phenylalanine or tryptophan. A D gene is named only where the DNA matches it firmly. The size field is filled for only some rows; it gives once, few, many or a size class.

v_gene	d_gene	j_gene	abundance	CDR3aa	CDR3nt
TRBV18	TRBD1	TRBJ1-2	few	CASSPGQGSGYTF	TGTGCCAGCTCACCCGGACAGGGTTCCGGCTACACCTTC
TRBV7-3	.	TRBJ2-1	.	CASSLLAKSYNEQFF	TGTGCCAGCAGCTTACTAGCGAAATCCTACAATGAGCAGTTCTTC
TRBV19	TRBD1	TRBJ1-1	.	CASIRGRNTEAFF	TGTGCCAGTATTAGGGGGCGGAACACTGAAGCTTTCTTT
TRBV4-2	.	TRBJ1-2	.	CASSQSGTDALYGYTF	TGTGCCAGCAGCCAGTCCGGAACCGATGCCCTCTATGGCTACACCTTC
TRBV7-8	.	TRBJ1-1	.	CASSPHRVPPGNTEAFF	TGTGCCAGCAGCCCCCACAGGGTCCCTCCCGGGAACACTGAAGCTTTCTTT
TRBV28	.	TRBJ1-1	few	CASSAGFKAFF	TGTGCCAGCAGCGCGGGTTTCAAAGCTTTCTTT
TRBV11-1	.	TRBJ2-3	.	CASSLEGTARGDTQYF	TGTGCCAGCAGCTTAGAGGGGACTGCCCGAGGAGATACGCAGTATTTT
TRBV5-6	.	TRBJ2-7	.	CASSLDTGSVTYEQYF	TGTGCCAGCAGCTTGGACACAGGTTCCGTTACCTACGAGCAGTACTTC
TRBV20-1	.	TRBJ2-1	once	CSVSARDEQFF	TGCAGTGTGAGCGCTAGGGATGAGCAGTTCTTC
TRBV5-4	.	TRBJ1-1	.	CASSLSRLVNTEAFF	TGTGCCAGCAGCTTGAGTCGGCTGGTGAACACTGAAGCTTTCTTT
TRBV30	TRBD1	TRBJ2-2	few	CANEGTGLTGELFF	TGTGCCAATGAGGGGACAGGGCTGACCGGGGAGCTGTTTTTT
TRBV27	.	TRBJ2-5	.	CASSLSPHGETQYF	TGTGCCAGCAGTTTATCCCCTCATGGAGAGACCCAGTACTTC
TRBV5-8	TRBD2	TRBJ2-1	.	CASSHGTSGILNEQFF	TGTGCCAGCAGCCACGGGACTAGCGGGATACTTAATGAGCAGTTCTTC
TRBV9	.	TRBJ1-3	many	CASSVVGSGNTIYF	TGTGCCAGCAGCGTAGTTGGCTCTGGAAACACCATATATTTT
TRBV19	TRBD1	TRBJ1-1	.	CASSSRTGLNTEAFF	TGTGCCAGTAGTTCAAGGACAGGTCTGAACACTGAAGCTTTCTTT
TRBV19	.	TRBJ2-6	.	CASSGPAGSGANVLTF	TGTGCCAGTAGTGGCCCAGCAGGCTCTGGGGCCAACGTCCTGACTTTC
TRBV19	.	TRBJ2-5	.	CASSKRRDTYQETQYF	TGTGCCAGTAGTAAAAGGAGGGACACATACCAAGAGACCCAGTACTTC
TRBV25-1	.	TRBJ2-1	.	CASSRIAEQFF	TGTGCCAGCAGTCGGATAGCGGAGCAGTTCTTC
TRBV7-8	TRBD1	TRBJ1-5	.	CASSREQGVLSNQPQHF	TGTGCCAGCAGCCGCGAGCAGGGGGTGCTTAGCAATCAGCCCCAGCATTTT
TRBV6-5	.	TRBJ1-5	once	CASVGGNQPQHF	TGTGCCAGCGTTGGGGGGAATCAGCCCCAGCATTTT
TRBV7-6	.	TRBJ1-1	.	CASSLGEGLNTEAFF	TGTGCCAGCAGCTTGGGGGAAGGGTTGAACACTGAAGCTTTCTTT
TRBV18	.	TRBJ1-3	.	CASSQGPGRGNTIYF	TGTGCCAGCTCACAGGGCCCCGGTCGAGGAAACACCATATATTTT
TRBV5-6	TRBD2	TRBJ2-7	.	CASSLGTSGFYYEQYF	TGTGCCAGCAGCCTAGGGACTAGCGGGTTCTACTACGAGCAGTACTTC
TRBV9	TRBD1	TRBJ1-2	.	CASSGGTGGLANYGYTF	TGTGCCAGCAGCGGCGGGACAGGGGGTTTAGCTAACTATGGCTACACCTTC
TRBV19	.	TRBJ1-4	.	CASSRFGSRGGRRIATNEKLFF	TGTGCCAGTAGTAGGTTTGGTTCTAGAGGAGGACGAAGAATTGCAACTAATGAAAAACTGTTTTTT
TRBV18	.	TRBJ2-7	.	CASSPLGYEQYF	TGTGCCAGCTCACCCCTGGGCTACGAGCAGTACTTC
TRBV9	TRBD2	TRBJ2-2	.	CASSGGLAGGGTGELFF	TGTGCCAGCAGCGGAGGACTAGCGGGTGGGGGAACCGGGGAGCTGTTTTTT
TRBV7-9	.	TRBJ2-7	.	CASSWDEQYF	TGTGCCAGCAGTTGGGACGAGCAGTACTTC
TRBV29-1	.	TRBJ2-1	.	CSVENLVQSGNEQFF	TGCAGCGTTGAAAATTTGGTCCAGAGCGGCAATGAGCAGTTCTTC
TRBV28	.	TRBJ1-1	.	CASSLHRRDTEAFF	TGTGCCAGCAGTCTCCATCGTCGGGACACTGAAGCTTTCTTT
TRBV30	TRBD1	TRBJ2-2	.	CAWSAGQGRGGIGELFF	TGTGCCTGGAGTGCAGGACAGGGTAGGGGTGGCATCGGGGAGCTGTTTTTT
TRBV7-7	.	TRBJ2-5	.	CASSLTGTSRETQYF	TGTGCTAGCAGCTTAACCGGGACAAGTCGAGAGACCCAGTACTTC
TRBV5-4	TRBD2	TRBJ2-4	.	CASSLAGLAGKDIQYF	TGTGCCAGCAGCTTGGCGGGACTAGCGGGAAAAGACATTCAGTACTTC
TRBV27	.	TRBJ1-2	once	CASSLAAGVGYGYTF	TGTGCCAGCAGTTTAGCGGCAGGGGTAGGCTATGGCTACACCTTC
TRBV30	.	TRBJ1-1	.	CAWSSQGTEAFF	TGTGCCTGGAGTTCCCAGGGGACTGAAGCTTTCTTT
TRBV5-4	.	TRBJ2-5	.	CASSPGSGRGQETQYF	TGTGCCAGCAGCCCCGGCTCGGGGCGGGGACAGGAGACCCAGTACTTC
TRBV14	TRBD1	TRBJ2-5	few	CASSLRTGQETQYF	TGTGCCAGCAGCCTTCGGACAGGGCAAGAGACCCAGTACTTC
TRBV21-1	.	TRBJ1-6	.	CASSAPGPYNSPLHF	TGTGCCAGCAGCGCCCCGGGACCTTATAATTCACCCCTCCACTTT
TRBV4-1	.	TRBJ2-6	once	CASSPIMVGANVLTF	TGCGCCAGCAGCCCTATAATGGTTGGGGCCAACGTCCTGACTTTC
TRBV7-2	TRBD1	TRBJ1-4	.	CASSQGLSGQGREKLFF	TGCGCCAGCAGCCAAGGGTTATCGGGACAGGGTAGGGAAAAACTGTTTTTT
TRBV11-1	TRBD1	TRBJ2-3	.	CASSFGTATDTQYF	TGTGCCAGCAGCTTCGGGACAGCCACAGATACGCAGTATTTT
TRBV29-1	TRBD1	TRBJ2-7	.	CSVTGPSYEQYF	TGCAGCGTGACAGGGCCGTCCTACGAGCAGTACTTC
TRBV30	.	TRBJ1-1	.	CAWTREVYTEAFF	TGTGCCTGGACAAGGGAAGTGTACACTGAAGCTTTCTTT
TRBV11-1	.	TRBJ2-7	.	CASSYNRGGSYEQYF	TGTGCCAGCAGCTACAACCGGGGAGGCTCCTACGAGCAGTACTTC
TRBV10-3	TRBD2	TRBJ2-2	.	CAISELGLATGELFF	TGTGCCATCAGTGAGTTGGGACTAGCCACCGGGGAGCTGTTTTTT
TRBV14	.	TRBJ1-4	few	CASSRMGGGNEKLFF	TGTGCCAGCAGCCGAATGGGGGGAGGGAATGAAAAACTGTTTTTT
TRBV18	TRBD1	TRBJ1-1	once	CASSPRMLGQGRQNTEAFF	TGTGCCAGCTCACCACGAATGCTAGGACAGGGGCGGCAGAACACTGAAGCTTTCTTT
TRBV19	.	TRBJ2-2	.	CATTSRVASTGELFF	TGTGCCACCACGTCCCGAGTTGCGAGCACCGGGGAGCTGTTTTTT
TRBV4-2	TRBD1	TRBJ2-3	.	CASSQERTGKADTQYF	TGTGCCAGCAGCCAAGAAAGGACAGGGAAGGCAGATACGCAGTATTTT
TRBV2	.	TRBJ1-5	.	CASSATDSNQPQHF	TGTGCCAGCAGTGCGACAGATAGCAATCAGCCCCAGCATTTT
TRBV5-1	TRBD1	TRBJ1-2	.	CASSPPGQGGGYTF	TGCGCCAGCAGCCCGCCGGGACAGGGAGGTGGCTACACCTTC